This T cell receptor beta chain is from a study of blood T cells in healthy people across ages. Study details: There was about one barcoded beta molecule captured by template switching per two T cells. General study points: Total diversity from one million sequenced T cells was likely underestimated.

Drawn from each donor were around 9.1 milliliters of peripheral blood. There are many counts of this clonotype. Its antigen is not identified. Germline CDR1 GTSNPN, CDR2 SVGIG (reference sequence). V was clipped by 8 bases and J by 8 bases; unmatched bases: 6. The CDR3 has 11 residues. The authors ran a second PCR of about 6 to 12 cycles using a sample-barcoded 5' primer and a J-beta primer mix. MiXCR, applied by TCRdb to the 5' RACE reads, yields one record per CDR3 protein. This sample has about 650,000 distinct CDR3 sequences; about 34% occur once, and the top ten carry approximately 15%. The chain carries TRBV30 and TRBJ1-2; 9 bases fit TRBD1. The sequence derives from an elderly woman in good health. The sequenced sample was blood. CDR3 region: CARWTGEGYTF. DNA of the CDR3: TGTGCCCGGTGGACAGGGGAAGGCTACACCTTC.